The 6 T cell receptor beta chains presented below share a single source sample, sequenced in a study of metastatic and nonmetastatic thyroid tumors. Thyroid surgery was preceded by no treatment in any patient. Via MiXCR, TCRdb re-called the PCR reads. The sample has roughly 7,000 clones; 25% to 35% are singletons. The sequenced material came from tumor tissue. The receptors stem from a female donor with papillary thyroid cancer or a benign thyroid nodule (not recorded which). Some clones in this sample may be carry-over from other donors' samples.

By sample fraction, this clone is medium-sized (0.01 to 0.1%). The genes are TRBV28 and TRBJ2-1; D is unresolved. CDR3 length equals 13 residues. Trimming took off 1 base at V and 7 bases at J, with 8 bases between the two ends. Germline V gene data show CDR1 as MDHEN and CDR2 as SYDVKM. The CDR3 here is CASSLSAGNEQFF. The DNA of the CDR3 is TGTGCCAGCAGTTTATCAGCAGGAAATGAGCAGTTCTTC.

The chain joins TRBV5-1 to TRBJ2-3; a weak D match, TRBD2 (5 bases). Germline CDR1 and CDR2: SGHRS and YFSETQ. V lost 6 bases and J lost 1, with 21 bases in between. This CDR3 region has 17 residues. The CDR3, as DNA: TGCGCCAGCACCACGAGGGATAGGGTTGGGGGCACAGATACGCAGTATTTT. Translating gives CASTTRDRVGGTDTQYF.

A few counts support this clone. This chain uses TRBV6-1 with TRBJ1-2; possible D gene TRBD1, 5 bases. The ends were cut back, 4 bases at V and 8 bases at J, with 20 bases in the middle. The CDR3 sequence is 15 residues long. Germline V gene lookup returns CDR1 MNHNS and CDR2 SASEGT. CDR3 sequence reads: CASSGPQEGWEGYTF. The CDR3 DNA reads as TGTGCCAGCAGTGGTCCACAGGAAGGGTGGGAGGGCTACACCTTC.

Here the CDR3 reads CASTTASGTNEQFF. Here the CDR3 DNA reads TGTGCCAGCACCACGGCTAGCGGGACTAATGAGCAGTTCTTC. The V gene is TRBV2, the J gene TRBJ2-1, with TRBD2 matching over 9 bases. CDR1 is SNHLY, CDR2 FYNNEI, per germline. The CDR3 extends over 14 amino acids. V lost 7 bases and J lost 7; bases outside the gene matches: 8.

The chain combines TRBV6-4 with TRBJ2-1; the match to TRBD2 covers 7 bases. From germline, CDR1 is MRHNA and CDR2 SNTAGT. CDR3 size: 13 residues. J was trimmed by 7 bases and V by 6 bases; bases with no gene match: 6. The CDR3: CASRGTTRNEQFF. In DNA, the CDR3 is TGTGCCAGCAGAGGGACTACCAGGAATGAGCAGTTCTTC.

This clone appeared many times. The rearrangement links TRBV13 to TRBJ2-7; 9 bases are shared with TRBD2. There are 15 residues in the CDR3. J lost 5 bases, V lost 5 bases, and 10 bases had no gene match. CDR1 and CDR2 from the germline V gene are PRHDT and FYEKMQ (reference sequence). The CDR3 DNA is TGTGCCAGCAGCCCGCCCTCGGCGGGGGGGCACGAGCAGTACTTC. Protein: CASSPPSAGGHEQYF.